This paragraph reports one T cell receptor (beta chain). The target of this receptor is not known. No base-level quality is on record; no much larger clone is a single base apart. Naive CD8 T cell libraries were made from around 20,000 to 1,000,000 sorted cells using 10%, 30% or 50% of purified RNA. Naive CD8 T cells, defined as CD8+CD4-CCR7+CD45RA+, were FACS-sorted into RLT Plus buffer on a BD FACSAria II. To test detection sensitivity, Jurkat RNA equivalent to over 8 TCR copies was spiked into samples of about 19,000-1,000,000 naive CD8 T cells. CD8 T cells were enriched using RosetteSep CD8+ T Cell Enrichment Cocktail and Ficoll-Paque, and the enriched cells then underwent ACK red cell lysis. The sample comes from a study of molecular identifiers for immune sequencing clone quantification (dated by TCRdb to between 2017 and 2018). Context from the whole study: For a replicate experiment, RNA from approximately 20,000 or 100,000 naive CD8 T cells was divided into five aliquots, and four of the five aliquots were sequenced. CD8 T cells were used in a methods study to benchmark molecular-identifier clustering-based TCR repertoire sequencing (MIDCIRS) and TCR RNA copy counting.

The germline V gene encodes CDR1 LNHDA and CDR2 SQIVND (reference sequence). The junction carries 16 bases between V and J, which are trimmed by 7 bases and 7 bases respectively. The CDR3 contains 13 residues, cysteine and phenylalanine counted. CDR3 DNA is the only sequence kept; it has 39 bases, read in frame from the first base. General conclusions and limits of the study: Modeling indicated roughly 3.3 TCR RNA copies recovered per cell, compared with around 10 by digital PCR, which implies a capture efficiency of 25% to 35%. Spiked-in Jurkat TCR RNA equal to a single cell's worth was reported to be detectable even within 1,100,000 naive CD8 T cells. When barcode sub-clustering was not used, chimeric consensus sequences inflated TCR diversity, with chimeras reaching as high as 47%. Identical TCR molecules sharing a barcode could cause highly expanded clone sizes to be underestimated. In CMV-specific effector cells, over 98% of molecules were held by clones above 20 RNA copies, whereas under 1% of molecules were held by such clones in naive cells. Spiked-in Jurkat TCR RNA (roughly 10 copies' worth), which is not part of the donor repertoire, was contained in the naive libraries.

Library preparation employed PCR. The data were produced on an Illumina HiSeq 4000. Preparation of bulk TCR libraries followed a previously described approach, with the TCR primers listed in Table S5. Total RNA was purified with the Qiagen AllPrep DNA/RNA kit. Before any analysis, reads coming from multiple sequencing runs of the same library were combined into one pool. Regarding the original processing steps: Reads were retained only if their TCR constant sequence matched exactly, and those retained reads were trimmed to 150 nt and grouped according to their 12-nt molecular barcodes. Reads inside each barcode group were sub-clustered using a 15% Levenshtein threshold, and a quality-weighted consensus sequence was constructed for each RNA molecule. Non-functional sequences were discarded, and so were lower-count sequences lying one edit away from another sequence. On the basis of fitting two negative binomial distributions, barcode sub-clusters with fewer than 20% of the maximum read count were discarded. TCRdb reprocessing: public reads trimmed at Q25 with fastp, clones called with MiXCR, in-frame beta chains kept. When rows share a CDR3 protein, they turn into one entry using the most common DNA and genes. The V and J calls come from TCRdb's annotation, not from the publication. Present in this sample are some 320,000 distinct CDR3 sequences, 20% to 25% of which were seen just once. The ten most abundant clones make up approximately 0.84% of the sample.

The source of this sequence is a human donor in good health. Some libraries in this study had Jurkat cell RNA spiked in. The sequence is built from TRBV19 and TRBJ1-2, with TRBD1 as a weak D call on 5 bases. The sequencing input was naive CD8+ T cells from blood, with Jurkat cell RNA spiked in. The intended sense of this specimen's cell subset or site label: FACS-sorted CD8+CD4-CCR7+CD45RA+ naive T cells. The DNA sequence is given as TGTGCCAGTAACCCGACAGAGGTTGTTGGCTACACCTTC. Its protein reads: CASNPTEVVGYTF.